The 29 T cell receptor beta chains below come from one sample, sequenced in a study of shared clonotypes between healthy human individuals. Only CD45RO-negative cells positively selected for CCR7 counted as naive CD8 cells, so terminally differentiated effector memory CD45RA+ cells were excluded. TCRdb keeps only in-frame clones here, not all; method: immunoSEQ multiplex PCR. The data contain just over 2,000,000 clones, roughly 95% of them singletons. Sequencing was performed on naive CD8+ T cells sorted from blood. The receptors come from a man between 18 and 35 years old in good health.

Comments on this clone: The junction departs from germline at one end; a sequencing error may be responsible. The chain recombines TRBV2 with TRBJ2-5; no firm D call. Looked up from germline, CDR1 is SNHLY and CDR2 is FYNNEI. CDR3 size: 14 residues. The CDR3 loop reads CASSEGLPQETQYF. Written as DNA, the CDR3 is TGTGCCAGCAGCGAAGGGCTACCCCAAGAGACCCAGTACTTC.

The chain is built from TRBV11-3 and TRBJ2-4, with no clear D. From germline, CDR1 is SGHNT and CDR2 YENEEA. V lost 1 base to trimming and J lost 1 base, with 2 bases between them. CDR3 length: 13 amino acids. CDR3 coding DNA: TGTGCCAGCAGCTTAGGGGCCAAAAACATTCAGTACTTC. Its protein is CASSLGAKNIQYF. Supplemented by reference TRBV11-3 and TRBJ2-4, the full variable domain reads EAGVVQSPRYKIIEKKQPVAFWCNPISGHNTLYWYLQNLGQGPELLIRYENEEAVDDSQLPKDRFSAERLKGVDSTLKIQPAELGDSAVYLCASSLGAKNIQYFGAGTRLSVL.

In its sample, this clone was seen once. This sequence joins TRBV19 and TRBJ2-3; TRBD2 might be the D (5 bases). Germline CDR1 reads LNHDA; CDR2 reads SQIVND (reference sequence). Trimming shortened V by 4 bases and J by 5 bases, and 13 bases separated the two germline ends. The CDR3 covers 14 residues. The CDR3 loop is CASSSGLPEDTQYF. The CDR3 DNA follows: TGTGCCAGTAGTAGCGGGCTTCCCGAAGATACGCAGTATTTT.

This chain links TRBV6-1 with TRBJ1-2; D possibly corresponds to TRBD1 (5 bases). The V gene lost 8 bases and the J gene lost 0 bases, with 16 bases spanning the gap. This CDR3 has 15 amino acids. Germline V gene lookup returns CDR1 MNHNS and CDR2 SASEGT. The CDR3 nucleotides read TGTGCCAGCTCACTTGGGGGTTCTTCTAACTATGGCTACACCTTC. It yields the protein CASSLGGSSNYGYTF.

V and J are TRBV27 and TRBJ1-5, with D perhaps TRBD1 (5 bases). This CDR3 comprises 15 residues. Trimming removed 5 bases from V and 3 bases from J, with 14 bases in between. Germline assignment: CDR1 MNHEY and CDR2 SMNVEV (reference sequence). This chain's CDR3 is CASSHGGGPNQPQHF. The CDR3 coding sequence is TGTGCCAGCAGTCATGGGGGGGGACCCAATCAGCCCCAGCATTTT.

The J gene is TRBJ2-7, the V gene TRBV10-1, with unresolved D. The CDR3 has 14 residues. CDR1 is WNHNN, CDR2 SYGVQD, per germline (reference sequence). Trimming pared 2 bases from V and 0 bases from J, leaving 8 bases between. The CDR3 DNA follows: TGCGCCAGCAGTGAGAAGTCCAGCTCCTACGAGCAGTACTTC. It codes for CASSEKSSSYEQYF.

The DNA of the CDR3 is TGTGCCAGCAGCTTTCTTTATGGGGCGGGAGGCGCTGAGACCCAGTACTTC. As protein: CASSFLYGAGGAETQYF. This chain uses TRBV5-6 with TRBJ2-5; 8 bases map to TRBD2. Germline V lookup: CDR1 SGHDT, CDR2 YYEEEE. V trimming: 2 bases; J trimming: 5 bases; junction bases outside the gene matches: 14. This CDR3 is 17 amino acids long.

In its sample, this clone was seen once. This chain joins TRBV4-3 and TRBJ2-7; the match to TRBD2 covers 15 bases. This CDR3 contains 21 residues. Germline CDR1 LGHNA, CDR2 YSLEER. V trimming: 1 base; J trimming: 4 bases; junction bases outside the gene matches: 17. CDR3 in amino acids: CASSQVLVPGLAGGIGYEQYF. The CDR3 DNA reads as TGCGCCAGCAGCCAAGTTTTGGTGCCTGGACTAGCGGGAGGGATTGGGTACGAGCAGTACTTC.

The table lists this clone with a count of one. V is TRBV1 and J is TRBJ2-3; the table calls TRBD2, which could not be checked here. TRBV1 is recorded as a pseudogene. CDR3 length: 14 residues. DNA of the CDR3: TGCACCAGCAGCCTCCCGCCTAAGCGAGATACGCAGTATTTT. It translates to CTSSLPPKRDTQYF.

The chain recombines TRBV7-2 with TRBJ2-2; possibly TRBD1 for D (5 bases). Germline CDR1 and CDR2: SGHTA and FQGNSA. Trimming took 3 bases from V and 4 from J, leaving 15 bases between them. CDR3 length equals 16 residues. The CDR3: CASSLGFGAGTGELFF. DNA for the CDR3: TGTGCCAGCAGCTTGGGGTTTGGGGCCGGCACCGGGGAGCTGTTTTTT.

In its sample, this clone was seen once. This rearrangement joins TRBV27 to TRBJ2-2; 9 bases fit TRBD1. From germline, CDR1 is MNHEY and CDR2 SMNVEV (reference sequence). The CDR3 spans 15 residues. Trimming at V came to 0 bases and at J to 6 bases, leaving 2 bases not matched to a gene. The CDR3 loop is CASSLSRTGAGELFF. The CDR3 coding sequence is TGTGCCAGCAGTTTATCTAGGACAGGGGCCGGGGAGCTGTTTTTT.

The chain combines TRBV27 with TRBJ2-7; TRBD2 aligns across 8 bases. Germline CDR1 and CDR2: MNHEY and SMNVEV (reference sequence). The CDR3 contains 15 residues. Germline trimming cut 6 bases from V and 2 bases from J; bases unmatched to any gene: 9. CDR3 sequence (DNA): TGTGCCAGCAGGAACGAAGCGGGAGAACCCTACGAGCAGTACTTC. Translated: CASRNEAGEPYEQYF.

This clone occurred once. The rearrangement uses TRBV29-1 and TRBJ1-5; 7 nucleotides line up with TRBD1. The CDR3 has 14 amino acids. The J segment lost 6 bases and the V segment lost 0 bases, leaving 5 bases of the junction unmatched. Germline V gene data show CDR1 as SQVTM and CDR2 as ANQGSEA. CDR3 nucleotide sequence: TGCAGCGTTGAAGATGAGGGGGCAGGTCAGCCCCAGCATTTT. It specifies CSVEDEGAGQPQHF.

The chain is built from TRBV5-1 and TRBJ1-1, with TRBD1 identical over 8 bases. V trimming: 2 bases; J trimming: 2 bases; junction bases outside the gene matches: 11. Per the germline V gene, CDR1 is SGHRS and CDR2 is YFSETQ. There are 17 residues in the CDR3. CDR3 DNA: TGCGCCAGCAGCTTAACCGGGACAGGAGGGCTAAACACTGAAGCTTTCTTT. Residues: CASSLTGTGGLNTEAFF. Using reference TRBV5-1 and TRBJ1-1 for the parts outside the CDR3, the full variable domain is KAGVTQTPRYLIKTRGQQVTLSCSPISGHRSVSWYQQTPGQGLQFLFEYFSETQRNKGNFPGRFSGRQFSNSRSEMNVSTLELGDSALYLCASSLTGTGGLNTEAFFGQGTRLTVV.

This clone was counted a single time. The rearrangement links TRBV6-5 to TRBJ2-3; no clear D. In germline, CDR1 is MNHEY, CDR2 SVGAGI. CDR3 length: 14 amino acids. V lost 5 bases and J 1 base, leaving 10 bases between the germline ends. DNA for the CDR3: TGTGCCAGCAGTGATCTAGGAGGCACAGATACGCAGTATTTT. This sequence encodes CASSDLGGTDTQYF.

This clone has a single count. V gene TRBV28 combines with J gene TRBJ2-5; 8 nucleotides agree with TRBD1. The V gene end was trimmed by 7 bases and the J gene end by 7 bases; junction bases not matched to a gene: 11. This CDR3 is 14 amino acids long. Germline loops: CDR1 MDHEN, CDR2 SYDVKM. CDR3 nucleotides: TGTGCCAGCACCCACAGGGGGTCCCCCGGGACCCAGTACTTC. Residues: CASTHRGSPGTQYF. Based on the CDR3 plus reference TRBV28 and TRBJ2-5, the full variable domain is DVKVTQSSRYLVKRTGEKVFLECVQDMDHENMFWYRQDPGLGLRLIYFSYDVKMKEKGDIPEGYSVSREKKERFSLILESASTNQTSMYLCASTHRGSPGTQYFGPGTRLLVL.

The chain uses TRBV5-1 and TRBJ2-7; D may correspond to TRBD1 or TRBD2 (5 bases each). Germline V gene sequence: CDR1 SGHRS, CDR2 YFSETQ. V was clipped by 10 bases and J by 6 bases, with 14 bases between them. The CDR3 extends over 11 amino acids. In DNA form, the CDR3 reads TGCGCCTCTCGGGACGGTCGCGAGCAGTACTTC. It codes for CASRDGREQYF. Variable domain in full (rest from reference TRBV5-1 and TRBJ2-7): KAGVTQTPRYLIKTRGQQVTLSCSPISGHRSVSWYQQTPGQGLQFLFEYFSETQRNKGNFPGRFSGRQFSNSRSEMNVSTLELGDSALYLCASRDGREQYFGPGTRLTVT.

The rearrangement joins TRBV27 to TRBJ2-5; no firm D call. Trimming cost V 7 bases and J 0 bases, with 12 bases left between them. The germline V gene has CDR1 MNHEY and CDR2 SMNVEV (reference sequence). CDR3 length: 14 residues. The CDR3 loop is CASTPGWDQETQYF. The DNA of the CDR3 is TGTGCCAGCACCCCCGGGTGGGACCAAGAGACCCAGTACTTC.

A note on this clone: Other DNA sequences of this sample code for an identical CDR3. The chain combines TRBV9 with TRBJ2-7; D might be TRBD1 or TRBD2, each matching 6 bases. The CDR3 spans 14 residues. V lost 2 bases, J lost 2 bases, and 11 bases lay in between. Looked up from germline, CDR1 is SGDLS and CDR2 is YYNGEE. CDR3 nucleotide sequence: TGTGCCAGCAGCGTGGGCGGGGACACCTACGAGCAGTACTTC. Protein: CASSVGGDTYEQYF.

J is TRBJ2-7 and V is TRBV5-1; TRBD1 or TRBD2 may be the D gene (5 bases each). CDR3 length: 14 residues. V lost 4 bases, J lost 2 bases, and 13 bases lay in between. Germline CDR1 reads SGHRS; CDR2 reads YFSETQ. CDR3 nucleotides: TGCGCCAGCAGCACCGGGACGGCGGCCTACGAGCAGTACTTC. Amino acids: CASSTGTAAYEQYF.

This chain uses TRBV28 with TRBJ2-7; TRBD1 might be the D (5 bases). The CDR3 length is 13 residues. The V end lost 4 bases, the J end lost 5 bases, and 12 bases lay between the germline ends. Germline CDR1 and CDR2: MDHEN and SYDVKM. This CDR3 is CASSSAGPDEQYF. The CDR3 DNA follows: TGTGCCAGCAGTTCGGCAGGGCCAGACGAGCAGTACTTC.

The rearrangement uses TRBV15 and TRBJ1-2; 8 positions agree with TRBD1. This CDR3 is 15 amino acids long. After removal of 1 base from V and 2 bases from J, the junction contained 3 bases not matched to a gene. Germline lookup yields CDR1 LNHNV and CDR2 YYDKDF (reference sequence). CDR3 sequence: CATSRGRGLNYGYTF. CDR3 nucleotides: TGTGCCACCAGCAGAGGCAGGGGGCTCAACTATGGCTACACCTTC.

The V gene is TRBV28, the J gene TRBJ1-2; the D is unclear. Germline loops: CDR1 MDHEN, CDR2 SYDVKM. The V end was cut by 2 bases, the J end by 1 base, with 17 bases between. The CDR3 runs to 17 residues. The DNA for the CDR3 is TGTGCCAGCAGTTTAGCTCGGTCACCTGCTATTAACTATGGCTACACCTTC. Translating gives CASSLARSPAINYGYTF.

The rearrangement links TRBV19 to TRBJ2-7; 8 positions match TRBD1. This CDR3 is 13 amino acids long. After removal of 10 bases from V and 0 bases from J, the junction contained 5 bases not matched to a gene. Germline values: CDR1 LNHDA, CDR2 SQIVND (reference sequence). CDR3 loop: CATQGAYSYEQYF. The CDR3 DNA reads as TGTGCCACCCAGGGGGCTTACTCCTACGAGCAGTACTTC. Looking up the rest from reference TRBV19 and TRBJ2-7 gives the full variable domain: DGGITQSPKYLFRKEGQNVTLSCEQNLNHDAMYWYRQDPGQGLRLIYYSQIVNDFQKGDIAEGYSVSREKKESFPLTVTSAQKNPTAFYLCATQGAYSYEQYFGPGTRLTVT.

This rearrangement joins TRBV7-8 to TRBJ1-1; D call uncertain. This CDR3 spans 12 amino acids. V lost 1 base, J lost 4 bases, and 4 bases lay in between. Germline CDR1 is SGHVS and CDR2 is FQNEAQ. This chain's CDR3 is CASSLGFTEAFF. DNA of the CDR3: TGTGCCAGCAGCTTAGGTTTCACTGAAGCTTTCTTT. Together with reference TRBV7-8 and TRBJ1-1, the CDR3 gives the full variable domain: GAGVSQSPRYKVAKRGQDVALRCDPISGHVSLFWYQQALGQGPEFLTYFQNEAQLDKSGLPSDRFFAERPEGSVSTLKIQRTQQEDSAVYLCASSLGFTEAFFGQGTRLTVV.

V is TRBV19 and J is TRBJ1-6; D not resolved. V lost 5 bases and J lost 9, with 11 bases in between. Germline V CDR1 and CDR2: LNHDA, SQIVND (reference sequence). CDR3 size: 13 residues. The CDR3 spells CASSSGVASPLHF. The CDR3 bases are TGTGCCAGTAGTTCCGGTGTCGCTTCACCCCTCCACTTT.

J is TRBJ1-1 and V is TRBV13; weak D call: TRBD1 (5 bases). The V gene lost 3 bases and the J gene lost 0 bases, with 11 bases spanning the gap. The CDR3 has 15 amino acids. The germline V gene has CDR1 PRHDT and CDR2 FYEKMQ (reference sequence). CDR3 residues: CASSFGGPMNTEAFF. The DNA for the CDR3 is TGTGCCAGCAGCTTCGGGGGACCTATGAACACTGAAGCTTTCTTT.

The chain has TRBV4-1 and TRBJ2-7; 7 bases fit TRBD1. CDR1 and CDR2 from the germline V gene are MGHRA and YSYEKL. The CDR3 sequence is 15 residues long. Trimming at V came to 5 bases and at J to 1 base, leaving 8 bases not matched to a gene. CDR3 DNA: TGCGCCAGCAGCTCAAGGACAGGAAAATCCTACGAGCAGTACTTC. Amino acids: CASSSRTGKSYEQYF.

The chain recombines TRBV27 with TRBJ2-7, with D perhaps given as TRBD1 or TRBD2 (5 bases each). CDR1 MNHEY and CDR2 SMNVEV come from the germline V gene (reference sequence). The CDR3 extends over 16 amino acids. V shed 6 bases and J shed 0 bases, with 18 bases lying between them. The CDR3 DNA is TGTGCCAGCAGCCCTTCCTGGGGGTTTGGCTCCTACGAGCAGTACTTC. Translating gives CASSPSWGFGSYEQYF.